The T cell receptor beta chain described here comes from a study of T cell responses to AZD1222 COVID-19 vaccine. Method: immunoSEQ multiplex PCR; TCRdb's copy keeps in-frame clones and lacks some. The repertoire includes 150,000 to 200,000 clones, less than 95% of them detected once, and approximately 0.58% sits in the top ten. The source is an adult in good health. Source: peripheral blood, taken on day 0 of AZD1222 vaccination.

This chain's CDR3 is CATSDGDSGQETQYF. In DNA form, the CDR3 reads TGTGCCACCAGTGATGGGGACAGCGGGCAAGAGACCCAGTACTTC. The chain is built from TRBV24-1 and TRBJ2-5; tentative D call: TRBD1 (7 bases). Trimming removed 3 bases at V and 2 bases at J, with 12 bases between. Germline V gives CDR1 KGHDR, CDR2 SFDVKD. The CDR3 extends over 15 amino acids.